Sequencing of this TCR beta chain was carried out in a study of technical replicates of blood from a handful of donors. The assay was immunoSEQ multiplex PCR, and TCRdb's table has in-frame clones only and misses some. The sample shows more than 65,000 clones, around 97% of them seen only once. Germline CDR1 is MNHEY and CDR2 is SVGAGI. Between the trimmed V and J ends, which lost 6 bases and 6 bases, there was a span of 9 bases. This CDR3 is 13 amino acids long. The TCR comes from a human donor in good health. The chain recombines TRBV6-5 with TRBJ1-6; the D gene is possibly TRBD1 (6 bases). The specimen was T cells isolated from PBMCs. CDR3 nucleotide sequence: TGTGCCAGCAGCGGACAGCTTAATTCACCCCTCCACTTT. Translation: CASSGQLNSPLHF.